Below, 21 T cell receptor beta chains from the same sample are listed, as sequenced in a study of beta chain features in type 1 diabetes. Whole-study results and caveats: When Type 1 diabetes patients were examined, their TCRB CDR3s proved moderately but significantly shorter in all four CD4+ subsets.

Their cognate antigens are unknown. cDNA synthesis used the whole RNA isolate, giving expressed TCRB sequences. The protocol was immunoSEQ multiplex PCR, while the TCRdb copy is restricted to in-frame clones and leaves out a portion. The table lists a few hundred thousand clones, about 20% of them singletons. The sample taken for sequencing was naive CD4+ T cells from blood. All receptors come from a woman aged 40 to 50 with type 1 diabetes.

V usage is TRBV6-5 and J usage is TRBJ1-1; D is uncertain. In germline, CDR1 is MNHEY, CDR2 SVGAGI. The CDR3 covers 16 residues. The V gene lost 0 bases and the J gene lost 0 bases, with 11 bases spanning the gap. The DNA of the CDR3 is TGTGCCAGCAGTTACTCGAGGGCGATCTTGAACACTGAAGCTTTCTTT. This codes for CASSYSRAILNTEAFF.

In its sample, this clone was seen a few times. The J gene is TRBJ2-3, the V gene TRBV7-6; D is possibly TRBD2 (7 bases). Trimming cost V 5 bases and J 8 bases, with 14 bases left between them. The CDR3 is made up of 13 amino acids. From germline, CDR1 is SGHVS and CDR2 FNYEAQ. The CDR3 region is CASSPKGGATQYF. The CDR3 bases are TGTGCCAGCAGCCCTAAGGGGGGGGCTACGCAGTATTTT. Looking up the rest from reference TRBV7-6 and TRBJ2-3 gives the full variable domain: GAGVSQSPRYKVTKRGQDVALRCDPISGHVSLYWYRQALGQGPEFLTYFNYEAQQDKSGLPNDRFSAERPEGSISTLTIQRTEQRDSAMYRCASSPKGGATQYFGPGTRLTVL.

V gene TRBV5-1 combines with J gene TRBJ2-7; 7 positions agree with TRBD1. V lost 3 bases to trimming and J lost 0 bases; unmatched junction nucleotides: 3. Germline CDR1 and CDR2: SGHRS and YFSETQ. The CDR3 is 14 residues long. Here the CDR3 DNA reads TGCGCCAGCAGCTGGGGGACAGACTCCTACGAGCAGTACTTC. It translates to CASSWGTDSYEQYF.

This clone has more than one count but fewer than ten. The chain joins TRBV7-9 to TRBJ2-3, with no clear D. Germline values: CDR1 SEHNR, CDR2 FQNEAQ (reference sequence). This CDR3 comprises 13 residues. Trimming cost V 2 bases and J 6 bases, with 9 bases left between them. This CDR3 is CASSLLRRDTQYF. CDR3 DNA sequence: TGTGCCAGCAGCTTACTCCGGCGGGATACGCAGTATTTT.

CDR3: CASSNSGTGIVKQYF. CDR3 sequence (DNA): TGTGCCAGCAGCAACTCCGGGACAGGGATCGTGAAGCAGTACTTC. The genes are TRBV5-4 and TRBJ2-7; TRBD1 aligns across 9 bases. CDR1 SGHNT and CDR2 YYREEE come from the germline V gene (reference sequence). V lost 4 bases and J lost 8; bases outside the gene matches: 13. The CDR3 spans 15 residues.

The rearrangement links TRBV11-3 to TRBJ2-5, with D possibly TRBD2 on 5 matching bases. This CDR3 region has 13 residues. Germline V gene data show CDR1 as SGHNT and CDR2 as YENEEA. With 4 bases removed from V and 5 bases from J, the gap between germline ends came to 11 bases. The CDR3 loop is CASSYSGGETQYF. The DNA for the CDR3 is TGTGCCAGCAGCTACAGCGGCGGGGAGACCCAGTACTTC.

This clone was recorded a few times. The sample has other DNA sequences that encode this CDR3 too. The chain has TRBV29-1 and TRBJ1-1; D uncertain. The ends were cut back, 3 bases at V and 4 bases at J, with 6 bases in the middle. The germline V gene encodes CDR1 SQVTM and CDR2 ANQGSEA. The CDR3 extends over 11 amino acids. The CDR3 DNA sequence: TGCAGCGTTGACCGAGGCACTGAAGCTTTCTTT. Translated, it gives CSVDRGTEAFF.

As for this clone: Within the sample, other DNA sequences also encode this same CDR3. The chain uses TRBV29-1 and TRBJ1-1; D is perhaps TRBD1 (5 bases). The CDR3 extends over 12 amino acids. CDR1 is SQVTM and CDR2 is ANQGSEA in the germline V gene. V gave up 6 bases and J gave up 2 bases, with 10 bases separating them. This CDR3 is CSVSQGNTEAFF. CDR3 bases: TGCAGCGTGTCGCAGGGAAACACTGAAGCTTTCTTT.

In its sample, this clone was seen a few times. The J gene is TRBJ2-5, the V gene TRBV15, with D uncertain. This CDR3 spans 13 amino acids. V lost 5 bases and J lost 3, with 10 bases in between. Germline CDR1 LNHNV, CDR2 YYDKDF (reference sequence). DNA of the CDR3: TGTGCCACCAGCCGTAACATTAAAGAGACCCAGTACTTC. Translating it yields CATSRNIKETQYF. The full variable domain, its missing parts supplied by reference TRBV15 and TRBJ2-5, is DAMVIQNPRYQVTQFGKPVTLSCSQTLNHNVMYWYQQKSSQAPKLLFHYYDKDFNNEADTPDNFQSRRPNTSFCFLDIRSPGLGDTAMYLCATSRNIKETQYFGPGTRLLVL.

This clone turned up a few times. The J gene is TRBJ2-5, the V gene TRBV7-9, with D perhaps matching TRBD2 (6 bases). Germline lookup yields CDR1 SEHNR and CDR2 FQNEAQ (reference sequence). V lost 5 bases and J lost 2, with 15 bases in between. This CDR3 contains 15 residues. The CDR3 nucleotides read TGTGCCAGCAGCACAGTGACGGGACTGCAAGAGACCCAGTACTTC. Translated, it gives CASSTVTGLQETQYF.

V usage is TRBV9 and J usage is TRBJ1-4; 8 positions agree with TRBD1. Germline CDR1 and CDR2: SGDLS and YYNGEE. With V trimmed by 0 bases and J by 6 bases, 4 bases remained unmatched. The CDR3 totals 15 residues. The CDR3: CASSVEEQGDEKLFF. CDR3 in DNA: TGTGCCAGCAGCGTAGAAGAACAGGGGGATGAAAAACTGTTTTTT.

The CDR3 bases are TGTGCCAGCAGCCCACGGGACAGGGCGAACGAGCAGTACTTC. It codes for CASSPRDRANEQYF. This chain joins TRBV9 and TRBJ2-7; 9 positions agree with TRBD1. V lost 4 bases, J lost 5 bases, and 7 bases stayed unmatched. From germline, CDR1 is SGDLS and CDR2 YYNGEE. This CDR3 has 14 amino acids.

V is TRBV30 and J is TRBJ1-5; 7 nucleotides match TRBD1. The CDR3 sequence is 15 residues long. The V and J ends lost 7 bases and 9 bases, in that order; junction bases with no gene match: 18. Per germline, CDR1 GTSNPN and CDR2 SVGIG (reference sequence). The CDR3 DNA reads TGTGCCTCGGAACACTCCTCGGGCCCAGGGGGGCCCCAGCATTTT. Translated, it gives CASEHSSGPGGPQHF. Looking up the rest from reference TRBV30 and TRBJ1-5 gives the full variable domain: SQTIHQWPATLVQPVGSPLSLECTVEGTSNPNLYWYRQAAGRGLQLLFYSVGIGQISSEVPQNLSASRPQDRQFILSSKKLLLSDSGFYLCASEHSSGPGGPQHFGDGTRLSIL.

The CDR3 sequence: CASSEGQGDYGYTF. CDR3 nucleotide sequence: TGTGCCAGCAGCGAGGGACAGGGAGACTATGGCTACACCTTC. The rearrangement joins TRBV9 to TRBJ1-2; 9 nucleotides agree with TRBD1. Germline V CDR1 and CDR2: SGDLS, YYNGEE. The CDR3 spans 14 residues. V lost 3 bases and J lost 3; bases outside the gene matches: 3.

To note about this clone: The same CDR3 arises from other DNA sequences in this sample as well. V and J are TRBV28 and TRBJ1-2, with D perhaps TRBD1 (6 bases). Germline V CDR1 and CDR2: MDHEN, SYDVKM. V shed 3 bases and J shed 4 bases, with 12 bases lying between them. The CDR3 has 14 residues. CDR3 amino acids: CASSFPGQSYGYTF. CDR3 sequence (DNA): TGTGCCAGCAGTTTTCCTGGACAGAGCTATGGCTACACCTTC.

This clone was counted a few times. V gene TRBV7-2 combines with J gene TRBJ1-2; TRBD1 agrees at 9 bases. Trimming cost V 1 base and J 4 bases; bases outside gene matches: 1. CDR3 length: 14 residues. From germline, CDR1 is SGHTA and CDR2 FQGNSA. The CDR3 is CASSLGTGAYGYTF. CDR3 DNA: TGTGCCAGCAGCTTAGGGACAGGGGCCTATGGCTACACCTTC.

The rearrangement uses TRBV29-1 and TRBJ1-1; no firm D call. Trimming removed 7 bases at V and 3 bases at J, with 9 bases between. Germline assignment: CDR1 SQVTM and CDR2 ANQGSEA. The CDR3 runs 11 residues. Written as DNA, the CDR3 is TGCAGCGCCTATCGGGACACTGAAGCTTTCTTT. It specifies CSAYRDTEAFF.

This clone turned up a few times. The genes are TRBV7-9 and TRBJ1-1; a weak D match, TRBD1 (6 bases). The CDR3 is 16 amino acids. From germline, CDR1 is SEHNR and CDR2 FQNEAQ (reference sequence). Trimming stripped 7 bases from V and 4 bases from J, with 22 bases between. CDR3 bases: TGTGCCAGCAACTCACTCCGCCAGGGGCCAGTCACTGAAGCTTTCTTT. It yields the protein CASNSLRQGPVTEAFF.

The V call is TRBV28, the J call TRBJ2-6, with D possibly matching TRBD1 (6 bases). CDR1 MDHEN and CDR2 SYDVKM come from the germline V gene. The CDR3 extends over 14 amino acids. Deletions cut 6 bases from V and 3 bases from J, with 9 bases between. The CDR3: CASRQGGGANVLTF. DNA of the CDR3: TGTGCCAGCAGACAGGGTGGTGGGGCCAACGTCCTGACTTTC. The whole variable domain, filled in from reference TRBV28 and TRBJ2-6, reads DVKVTQSSRYLVKRTGEKVFLECVQDMDHENMFWYRQDPGLGLRLIYFSYDVKMKEKGDIPEGYSVSREKKERFSLILESASTNQTSMYLCASRQGGGANVLTFGAGSRLTVL.

This clone was detected only a few times. The rearrangement links TRBV11-2 to TRBJ2-2; 11 nucleotides match TRBD2. The CDR3 is 16 amino acids. Germline CDR1 SGHAT, CDR2 FQNNGV. Trimming cost V 4 bases and J 8 bases; bases outside gene matches: 9. CDR3 DNA sequence: TGTGCCAGCAGCTCCAGACTAGCGGGACCAGGAGGGGAGCTGTTTTTT. Protein sequence: CASSSRLAGPGGELFF.

For the CDR3, the DNA is TGTGCCAGCAGCTCGCGGGATGAGCAGTTCTTC. Its protein product is CASSSRDEQFF. The chain has TRBV7-2 and TRBJ2-1, with TRBD2 as a possible D gene (5 bases). From germline, CDR1 is SGHTA and CDR2 FQGNSA. This CDR3 spans 11 amino acids. V was shortened by 4 bases and J by 8 bases, with 6 bases between the two germline ends.